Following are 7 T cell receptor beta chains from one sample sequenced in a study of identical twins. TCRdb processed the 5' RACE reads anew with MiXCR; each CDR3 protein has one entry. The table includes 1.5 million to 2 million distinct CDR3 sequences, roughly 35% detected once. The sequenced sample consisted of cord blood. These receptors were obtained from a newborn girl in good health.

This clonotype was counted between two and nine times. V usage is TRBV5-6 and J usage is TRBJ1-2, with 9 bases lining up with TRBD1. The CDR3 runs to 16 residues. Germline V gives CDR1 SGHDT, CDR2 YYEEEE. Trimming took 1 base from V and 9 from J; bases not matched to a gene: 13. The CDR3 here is CASSLFGPGQGNCYTF. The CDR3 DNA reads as TGTGCCAGCAGCTTGTTCGGCCCGGGACAGGGAAATTGCTACACCTTC.

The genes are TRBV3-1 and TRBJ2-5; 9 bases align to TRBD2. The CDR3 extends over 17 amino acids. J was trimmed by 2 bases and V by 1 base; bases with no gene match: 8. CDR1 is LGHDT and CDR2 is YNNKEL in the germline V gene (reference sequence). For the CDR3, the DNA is TGTGCCAGCAGCCAAGGGTGGACTAGCGTGACGCAAGAGACCCAGTACTTC. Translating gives CASSQGWTSVTQETQYF.

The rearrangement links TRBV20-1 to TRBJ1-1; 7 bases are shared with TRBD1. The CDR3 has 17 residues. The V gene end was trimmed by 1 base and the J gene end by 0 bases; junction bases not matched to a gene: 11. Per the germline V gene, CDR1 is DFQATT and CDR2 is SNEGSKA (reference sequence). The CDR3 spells CSARGERRGPVNTEAFF. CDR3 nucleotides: TGCAGTGCTAGAGGGGAAAGGAGGGGGCCCGTGAACACTGAAGCTTTCTTT.

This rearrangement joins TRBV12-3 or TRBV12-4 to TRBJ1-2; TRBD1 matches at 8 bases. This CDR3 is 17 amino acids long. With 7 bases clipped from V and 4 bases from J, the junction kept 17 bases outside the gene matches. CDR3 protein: CASTPFVGRGRGYGYTF. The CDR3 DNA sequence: TGTGCCAGCACCCCTTTCGTGGGCAGGGGGCGCGGCTATGGCTACACCTTC.

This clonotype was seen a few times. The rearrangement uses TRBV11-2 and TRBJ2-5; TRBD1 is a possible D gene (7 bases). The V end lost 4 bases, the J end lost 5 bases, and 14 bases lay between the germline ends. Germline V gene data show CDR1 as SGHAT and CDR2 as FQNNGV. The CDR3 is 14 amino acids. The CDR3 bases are TGTGCCAGCAGCTCTTATTCAGGGGGGGAGACCCAGTACTTC. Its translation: CASSSYSGGETQYF. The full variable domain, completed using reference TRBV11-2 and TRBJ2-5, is EAGVAQSPRYKIIEKRQSVAFWCNPISGHATLYWYQQILGQGPKLLIQFQNNGVVDDSQLPKDRFSAERLKGVDSTLKIQPAKLEDSAVYLCASSSYSGGETQYFGPGTRLLVL.

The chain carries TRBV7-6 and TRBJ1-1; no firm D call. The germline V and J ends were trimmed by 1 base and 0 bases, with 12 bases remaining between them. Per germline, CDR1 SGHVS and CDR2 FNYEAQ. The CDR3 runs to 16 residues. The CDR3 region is CASSLGHSHMNTEAFF. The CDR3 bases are TGTGCCAGCAGCTTAGGTCACAGTCACATGAACACTGAAGCTTTCTTT.

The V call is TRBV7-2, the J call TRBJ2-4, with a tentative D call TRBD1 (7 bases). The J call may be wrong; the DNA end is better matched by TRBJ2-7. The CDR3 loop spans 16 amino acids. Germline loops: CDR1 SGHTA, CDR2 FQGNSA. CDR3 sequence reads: CASSLYPAGGLYEQYF. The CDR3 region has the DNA TGTGCCAGCAGCTTGTATCCGGCAGGGGGACTCTACGAGCAGTACTTC.